Listed below are T cell receptor beta chains from one sample, sequenced in a study of blood T cell repertoires in COVID-19. Produced via immunoSEQ multiplex PCR; TCRdb's table is partial and in-frame only. The sample lists about 77,000 clones, under 95% occurring once. Input material: peripheral blood. The source is a woman of 80 years or more with active or convalescent COVID-19. CDR3s include the opening cysteine and the closing phenylalanine or tryptophan. D genes are given only for firm matches. Expanded clones get a size class; other rows say once, few or many, or leave the size out.

j_call | clone_size | d_call | v_call | cdr3_length | cdr3_aa | cdr3_nt
TRBJ2-1 | - | - | TRBV29-1 | 13 | CSVETRVENEQFF | TGCAGCGTTGAAACCAGGGTTGAGAATGAGCAGTTCTTC
TRBJ2-7 | - | TRBD1 | TRBV6-2/TRBV6-3 | 16 | CASSYRMGQGAHEQYF | TGTGCCAGCAGTTATCGTATGGGACAGGGTGCCCACGAGCAGTACTTC
TRBJ1-1 | - | TRBD1 | TRBV19 | 14 | CASSIENRGSEAFF | TGTGCCAGTAGTATAGAGAACAGGGGGTCTGAAGCTTTCTTT
TRBJ2-5 | - | TRBD2 | TRBV11-2 | 19 | CASSLDRRTSGAYQETQYF | TGTGCCAGCAGCTTAGATCGGAGGACTAGCGGGGCGTACCAAGAGACCCAGTACTTC
TRBJ1-6 | - | TRBD1 | TRBV2 | 15 | CASSGGTGDNSPLHF | TGTGCCAGCAGTGGTGGGACAGGGGACAATTCACCCCTCCACTTT
TRBJ1-2 | - | - | TRBV10-3 | 14 | CAISEKEGGDGYTF | TGTGCCATCAGTGAGAAGGAAGGCGGCGATGGCTACACCTTC
TRBJ1-4 | - | - | TRBV18 | 14 | CASSPGLINEKLFF | TGTGCCAGCTCACCGGGACTGATTAATGAAAAACTGTTTTTT
TRBJ2-7 | - | - | TRBV25-1 | 13 | CASSASGGYEQYF | TGTGCCAGCAGTGCCTCAGGGGGGTACGAGCAGTACTTC
TRBJ1-1 | - | - | TRBV4-1 | 14 | CASSQVGGRTEAFF | TGCGCCAGCAGCCAAGTCGGGGGACGGACTGAAGCTTTCTTT
TRBJ2-7 | once | - | TRBV6-2/TRBV6-3 | 13 | CASSSPQTYEQYF | TGTGCCAGCAGTTCCCCACAAACCTACGAGCAGTACTTC
TRBJ1-5 | - | - | TRBV7-8 | 14 | CASSPDSFNQPQHF | TGTGCCAGCAGTCCTGACAGTTTCAATCAGCCCCAGCATTTT
TRBJ2-5 | - | - | TRBV4-1 | 14 | CASSQPSAPETQYF | TGCGCCAGCAGCCAACCTAGCGCCCCAGAGACCCAGTACTTC
TRBJ1-1 | - | - | TRBV6-5 | 16 | CASSYDAGGRGTEAFF | TGTGCCAGCAGTTATGACGCCGGCGGGCGGGGAACTGAAGCTTTCTTT
TRBJ2-7 | - | TRBD1 | TRBV7-2 | 16 | CASSSRPSGQGYEQYF | TGTGCCAGCAGCTCCCGCCCGTCGGGACAGGGTTACGAGCAGTACTTC
TRBJ2-7 | - | - | TRBV12-3/TRBV12-4 | 13 | CASRETSTHEQYF | TGTGCCAGCAGGGAGACTAGTACCCACGAGCAGTACTTC
TRBJ1-5 | once | - | TRBV2 | 15 | CAIGIPGQPNQPQHF | TGTGCCATCGGAATCCCGGGACAACCCAATCAGCCCCAGCATTTT
TRBJ1-2 | few | - | TRBV4-3 | 13 | CASSQVSGDGYTF | TGCGCCAGCAGCCAAGTTTCGGGGGACGGCTACACCTTC
TRBJ1-2 | - | - | TRBV20-1 | 12 | CSASLGEGGYTF | TGCAGTGCTAGTCTAGGGGAGGGGGGCTACACCTTC
TRBJ1-1 | - | - | TRBV18 | 13 | CASSPARGEGAFF | TGTGCCAGCTCACCTGCCAGGGGCGAAGGGGCTTTCTTT
TRBJ1-1 | - | - | TRBV5-1 | 16 | CASSWTTATMNTEAFF | TGCGCCAGCAGCTGGACGACGGCGACTATGAACACTGAAGCTTTCTTT
TRBJ1-4 | - | - | TRBV5-1 | 12 | CASSLAGRGLFF | TGCGCCAGCAGCTTGGCCGGTCGGGGACTGTTTTTT
TRBJ2-7 | - | TRBD1 | TRBV5-4 | 15 | CASSPGGQGNYEQYF | TGTGCCAGCAGCCCCGGGGGACAGGGTAATTACGAGCAGTACTTC
TRBJ2-7 | few | TRBD1 | TRBV29-1 | 13 | CSARGQGGHEQYF | TGCAGCGCTAGGGGACAGGGGGGCCACGAGCAGTACTTC
TRBJ1-4 | - | - | TRBV30 | 15 | CAWSQGGAYNEKLFF | TGTGCCTGGAGCCAAGGGGGGGCCTACAATGAAAAACTGTTTTTT
TRBJ2-7 | once | TRBD1 | TRBV7-6 | 14 | CASSLDRGGYEQYF | TGTGCCAGCAGCCTGGACAGGGGGGGATACGAGCAGTACTTC
TRBJ2-1 | - | TRBD2 | TRBV5-6 | 18 | CASSWPAGLAGLYNEQFF | TGTGCCAGCAGCTGGCCGGCTGGACTAGCGGGGCTGTACAATGAGCAGTTCTTC
TRBJ1-2 | few | - | TRBV7-2 | 13 | CAIPQRGYSGYTF | TGTGCCATACCTCAACGGGGGTACTCTGGCTACACCTTC
TRBJ1-2 | - | TRBD1 | TRBV29-1 | 13 | CSGWGTASYGYTF | TGCAGCGGGTGGGGGACAGCTAGTTATGGCTACACCTTC
TRBJ2-3 | - | TRBD2 | TRBV10-3 | 15 | CAISGQRGYTDTQYF | TGTGCCATCAGTGGGCAGCGGGGGTACACAGATACGCAGTATTTT
TRBJ1-1 | - | - | TRBV3-1/TRBV3-2 | 13 | CASSPRAATEAFF | TGTGCCAGCAGCCCCCGAGCGGCCACTGAAGCTTTCTTT
TRBJ2-1 | - | TRBD2 | TRBV9 | 16 | CASSASTSGGDNEQFF | TGTGCCAGCAGCGCCTCGACTAGCGGGGGGGACAATGAGCAGTTCTTC
TRBJ1-1 | - | TRBD1 | TRBV7-9 | 12 | CASSDRATEAFF | TGTGCCAGCAGCGACAGGGCCACTGAAGCTTTCTTT
TRBJ1-2 | - | TRBD1 | TRBV28 | 16 | CASSLTGTYGNYGYTF | TGTGCCAGCAGCCTGACAGGGACGTACGGAAACTATGGCTACACCTTC
TRBJ1-1 | - | - | TRBV28 | 15 | CASSLGGAGGTEAFF | TGTGCCAGCAGCCTAGGAGGGGCGGGTGGCACTGAAGCTTTCTTT
TRBJ2-3 | - | TRBD2 | TRBV27 | 17 | CASSSIIASGGTDTQYF | TGTGCCAGCAGTTCGATAATAGCTAGCGGGGGCACAGATACGCAGTATTTT
TRBJ2-5 | - | TRBD2 | TRBV9 | 17 | CASSVAASGGAGETQYF | TGTGCCAGCAGCGTAGCGGCTAGCGGGGGGGCCGGAGAGACCCAGTACTTC
TRBJ2-7 | - | TRBD1 | TRBV7-2 | 14 | CASSSDRASYEQYF | TGTGCCAGCAGCTCGGACAGGGCGTCCTACGAGCAGTACTTC
TRBJ1-2 | - | - | TRBV6-2/TRBV6-3 | 11 | CASSHRDGYTF | TGTGCCAGCAGCCACAGGGATGGCTACACCTTC
TRBJ1-6 | - | - | TRBV3-1/TRBV3-2 | 16 | CASSQGGHELNSPLHF | TGTGCCAGCAGCCAAGGAGGACACGAACTTAATTCACCCCTCCACTTT
TRBJ2-6 | - | - | TRBV6-1 | 20 | CASSEAIAPGHPSGANVLTF | TGTGCCAGCAGTGAAGCGATCGCCCCGGGACACCCCTCTGGGGCCAACGTCCTGACTTTC
TRBJ1-2 | - | TRBD1 | TRBV9 | 14 | CASSVGTGNYGYTF | TGTGCCAGCAGCGTAGGGACAGGCAACTATGGCTACACCTTC
TRBJ1-4 | - | - | TRBV4-2 | 16 | CASSQDERAAVEKLFF | TGTGCCAGCAGCCAAGATGAACGAGCGGCAGTCGAAAAACTGTTTTTT
TRBJ1-6 | - | - | TRBV5-4 | 14 | CASSLYAGNSPLHF | TGTGCCAGCAGCTTGTATGCGGGCAATTCACCCCTCCACTTT
TRBJ1-2 | once | - | TRBV9 | 12 | CASSAEQGGYTF | TGTGCCAGCAGCGCAGAGCAGGGGGGCTACACCTTC
TRBJ1-5 | - | - | TRBV7-9 | 13 | CASTGGGGQPQHF | TGTGCCAGCACTGGGGGGGGAGGACAGCCCCAGCATTTT
TRBJ1-1 | - | - | TRBV30 | 13 | CAWRVHRLTEAFF | TGTGCCTGGAGGGTGCATCGACTCACTGAAGCTTTCTTT
TRBJ2-5 | - | - | TRBV5-1 | 14 | CASSLRAGGETQYF | TGCGCCAGCAGCTTGAGAGCAGGCGGGGAGACCCAGTACTTC
TRBJ1-5 | - | - | TRBV19 | 14 | CASSISRTVVPQHF | TGTGCCAGTAGTATAAGTAGGACAGTCGTGCCCCAGCATTTT
TRBJ2-7 | - | TRBD2 | TRBV4-1 | 13 | CASSQHGGREQYF | TGCGCCAGCAGCCAACACGGGGGGAGGGAGCAGTACTTC
TRBJ2-1 | - | TRBD2 | TRBV3-1/TRBV3-2 | 16 | CASSQGGGRSYNEQFF | TGTGCCAGCAGCCAAGGCGGGGGACGCTCCTACAATGAGCAGTTCTTC
TRBJ2-3 | - | - | TRBV19 | 15 | CASRPQGYSTDTQYF | TGTGCCAGTAGACCGCAGGGCTATAGCACAGATACGCAGTATTTT
TRBJ2-7 | - | TRBD1 | TRBV6-2/TRBV6-3 | 16 | CASSSFLDRPSYEQYF | TGTGCCAGCAGCTCCTTTCTGGACAGGCCTTCCTACGAGCAGTACTTC
TRBJ1-4 | - | - | TRBV7-9 | 15 | CASSLAPGEREKLFF | TGTGCCAGCAGCTTAGCGCCGGGGGAGCGCGAAAAACTGTTTTTT
TRBJ2-7 | once | - | TRBV11-2 | 13 | CASSLVGRGEQYF | TGTGCCAGCAGCTTAGTCGGCAGGGGTGAGCAGTACTTC
TRBJ2-3 | - | - | TRBV7-3 | 14 | CASSQNRDTDTQYF | TGTGCCAGCAGCCAGAACAGGGACACAGATACGCAGTATTTT